The rows below give T cell receptor beta chains drawn from one sample of a study of T cell responses to AZD1222 COVID-19 vaccine. The table came from immunoSEQ multiplex PCR; TCRdb's copy has only in-frame clones and leaves some out. The data show more than 70,000 clones, around nine tenths seen once. The source material was peripheral blood, sampled on day 0 of AZD1222 vaccination. These receptors were collected from an adult in good health. CDR3s include the opening cysteine and the closing phenylalanine or tryptophan. D genes are given only for firm matches. The size of a clone is reported for some rows only, either as once, few or many, or as a class for expanded clones.

j_call clone_size v_call d_call cdr3_aa cdr3_nt
TRBJ2-3 NA TRBV29-1 TRBD1 CSAPGQGQSADTQYF TGCAGTGCCCCTGGACAGGGCCAGTCGGCAGATACGCAGTATTTT
TRBJ1-4 NA TRBV27 NA CASSLSGAGFGEKLFF TGTGCCAGCAGTTTATCGGGGGCAGGGTTCGGTGAAAAACTGTTTTTT
TRBJ2-2 NA TRBV19 NA CASSREGSNTGELFF TGTGCCAGCTCGCGTGAGGGATCTAACACCGGGGAGCTGTTTTTT
TRBJ1-1 NA TRBV14 NA CASSQSLMDTEAFF TGTGCCAGCAGCCAATCCCTCATGGACACTGAAGCTTTCTTT
TRBJ2-3 NA TRBV9 NA CASSVDSGRSTDTQYF TGTGCCAGCAGCGTTGATAGCGGACGAAGCACAGATACGCAGTATTTT
TRBJ2-3 NA TRBV10-2 NA CASSESTVRTSTDTQYF TGCGCCAGCAGTGAGTCGACGGTCAGAACTAGCACAGATACGCAGTATTTT
TRBJ2-1 NA TRBV5-8 NA CASSLRNLPNEQFF TGTGCCAGCAGCCTGAGGAACCTCCCCAATGAGCAGTTCTTC
TRBJ2-5 NA TRBV19 NA CASSRESLKGETQYF TGTGCCAGTAGTAGGGAATCGCTAAAGGGCGAGACCCAGTACTTC
TRBJ2-7 NA TRBV5-1 TRBD1 CASSWTGGSYEQYF TGCGCCAGCAGCTGGACAGGGGGGTCCTACGAGCAGTACTTC
TRBJ1-1 NA TRBV12-5 NA CASGLNPSDTEAFF TGTGCTAGTGGTTTAAACCCTAGTGACACTGAAGCTTTCTTT
TRBJ2-5 NA TRBV9 TRBD1 CASSVLGQAQETQYF TGTGCCAGCAGCGTACTGGGACAGGCCCAAGAGACCCAGTACTTC
TRBJ2-7 NA TRBV4-1 TRBD2 CASSLLAGEHYEQYF TGCGCCAGCAGCCTACTAGCGGGAGAGCACTACGAGCAGTACTTC
TRBJ1-6 NA TRBV6-5 NA CASRYDSYNSPLHF TGTGCCAGCAGATACGACAGCTATAATTCACCCCTCCACTTT
TRBJ1-2 NA TRBV27 TRBD1 CASSPSGTGLDGYTF TGTGCCAGCAGCCCTTCCGGGACAGGACTGGACGGCTACACCTTC
TRBJ1-1 NA TRBV4-1 NA CASSAQARGYARTEAFF TGCGCCAGCAGCGCCCAGGCCCGGGGTTATGCACGTACTGAAGCTTTCTTT
TRBJ1-2 NA TRBV30 NA CAWSLGLDGYTF TGTGCCTGGAGCCTAGGGTTGGATGGCTACACCTTC
TRBJ1-2 few TRBV27 NA CASSSRGHQNYGYTF TGTGCCAGCAGTTCGCGGGGACACCAGAACTATGGCTACACCTTC
TRBJ2-4 NA TRBV13 TRBD1 CASSYLGQGGPQANIQYF TGTGCCAGCAGCTACCTAGGACAGGGGGGGCCTCAAGCAAACATTCAGTACTTC
TRBJ2-3 NA TRBV7-2 NA CASSLPGTDTQYF TGTGCCAGCAGCCTCCCCGGCACAGATACGCAGTATTTT
TRBJ1-3 NA TRBV14 NA CASSQSTYTIYF TGTGCCAGCAGCCAGTCGACGTACACCATATATTTT
TRBJ2-3 NA TRBV4-2 TRBD1 CASSRRTGGDQDTQYF TGTGCCAGCAGCCGTCGGACAGGGGGGGATCAAGATACGCAGTATTTT
TRBJ2-5 NA TRBV15 TRBD2 CATSVTGGRAGAGETQYF TGTGCCACCAGCGTCACGGGGGGTCGAGCGGGAGCGGGGGAGACCCAGTACTTC
TRBJ1-6 NA TRBV27 NA CASRRPNSPLHF TGTGCCAGCAGACGGCCTAATTCACCCCTCCACTTT
TRBJ1-1 NA TRBV25-1 NA CASSESGGTEAFF TGTGCCAGCAGTGAATCTGGGGGCACTGAAGCTTTCTTT
TRBJ2-5 NA TRBV29-1 TRBD2 CSVEVTSGSGGETQYF TGCAGCGTTGAAGTGACTAGCGGGAGTGGGGGGGAGACCCAGTACTTC
TRBJ2-2 NA TRBV20-1 NA CSAYSGGELFF TGCAGTGCTTATTCGGGCGGGGAGCTGTTTTTT
TRBJ2-2 NA TRBV3-1/TRBV3-2 NA CASSQGWGTGELFF TGTGCCAGCAGCCAAGGATGGGGGACCGGGGAGCTGTTTTTT
TRBJ2-1 NA TRBV19 TRBD2 CASSISGTGNEQFF TGTGCCAGTAGTATAAGCGGGACGGGTAATGAGCAGTTCTTC
TRBJ2-5 NA TRBV14 NA CASSQSSPQETQYF TGTGCCAGCAGCCAATCTAGCCCGCAAGAGACCCAGTACTTC